This entry lists 27 T cell receptor beta chains sequenced from one sample in a study of blood T cell repertoires in COVID-19. The data were produced by immunoSEQ multiplex PCR, yet TCRdb's version contains in-frame clones alone and is incomplete. This sample has around 250,000 clones, with around 93% found just once. The sample consisted of PBMCs or T cells enriched from blood (not recorded which). These receptors were collected from a man aged 40-49 years who had been exposed to COVID-19.

The chain uses TRBV30 and TRBJ1-1; the D gene is possibly TRBD1 (5 bases). The CDR3 totals 15 residues. Trimming left V 0 bases short and J 0 bases short, with 11 bases between. CDR1 is GTSNPN, CDR2 SVGIG, per germline (reference sequence). The CDR3 spells CAWSVRIGVNTEAFF. CDR3 in DNA: TGTGCCTGGAGTGTACGCATAGGGGTGAACACTGAAGCTTTCTTT.

V is TRBV6-2 or TRBV6-3 and J is TRBJ1-4; 11 bases fit TRBD1. Trimming removed 6 bases from V and 13 bases from J; junction bases left unmatched: 10. The germline gives CDR1 MNHEY, CDR2 SVGEGT. The CDR3 contains 14 residues. The CDR3 loop reads CASSQWTGGAGLFF. The CDR3 DNA reads TGTGCCAGCAGCCAGTGGACAGGGGGCGCGGGACTGTTTTTT.

The chain recombines TRBV28 with TRBJ1-2; D call uncertain. The V and J ends lost 2 bases and 5 bases respectively, with 3 bases between them. Germline CDR1 MDHEN, CDR2 SYDVKM. This CDR3 has 11 amino acids. CDR3 bases: TGTGCCAGCAGTTTACTGTATGGCTACACCTTC. Translation: CASSLLYGYTF.

The chain combines TRBV28 with TRBJ2-5; D is unresolved. The CDR3 has 14 residues. V lost 1 base to trimming and J lost 5 bases, with 11 bases between them. Germline assignment: CDR1 MDHEN and CDR2 SYDVKM. In DNA, the CDR3 is TGTGCCAGCAGTTTATCTGGGCAATCGGAGACCCAGTACTTC. Its translation is CASSLSGQSETQYF.

The chain uses TRBV9 and TRBJ2-7; TRBD2 agrees at 9 bases. The CDR3 sequence is 14 residues long. The J segment lost 4 bases and the V segment lost 3 bases, leaving 5 bases of the junction unmatched. From germline, CDR1 is SGDLS and CDR2 YYNGEE. The CDR3 nucleotides are TGTGCCAGCAGCGCGCTAGCGGGGCCGTACGAGCAGTACTTC. As protein: CASSALAGPYEQYF.

This chain connects TRBV6-6 to TRBJ2-7; 10 nucleotides line up with TRBD2. This CDR3 contains 15 residues. The V gene's germline CDR1 is MNHNY and CDR2 SVGAGI (reference sequence). V gave up 10 bases and J gave up 4 bases; unmatched junction bases: 13. CDR3 bases: TGTGCCACAGCACTAGCGGGAAGGAGGGGTTACGAGCAGTACTTC. Amino acids: CATALAGRRGYEQYF.

The chain recombines TRBV10-3 with TRBJ2-7; 9 bases are a match to TRBD2. Germline CDR1 ENHRY, CDR2 SYGVKD. The V segment lost 6 bases and the J segment 1 base; nucleotides outside the gene matches: 4. This CDR3 region has 14 residues. The CDR3 loop reads CAIRGTSSSYEQYF. The CDR3 nucleotides are TGTGCCATCAGGGGGACTAGCAGTTCCTACGAGCAGTACTTC.

This chain uses TRBV19 with TRBJ1-6; D is perhaps TRBD1 (6 bases). Germline-derived CDR1 and CDR2 are LNHDA and SQIVND (reference sequence). Trimming cost V 9 bases and J 7 bases, with 19 bases left between them. The CDR3 has 15 amino acids. CDR3 in amino acids: CASRRPDRPNSPLHF. The CDR3 bases are TGTGCCAGCCGGCGACCGGACAGACCGAATTCACCCCTCCACTTT.

The rearrangement links TRBV28 to TRBJ2-3, with D tentatively TRBD2 (6 bases). Trimming stripped 7 bases from V and 5 bases from J, with 19 bases between. In germline, CDR1 is MDHEN, CDR2 SYDVKM. The CDR3 sequence is 15 residues long. The CDR3: CASTAGREVQDTQYF. CDR3 DNA sequence: TGTGCCAGCACCGCTGGCAGGGAGGTGCAAGATACGCAGTATTTT.

The chain's CDR3 is CATLAQGADTQYF. The CDR3 DNA is TGTGCCACCCTGGCGCAGGGGGCAGATACGCAGTATTTT. J is TRBJ2-3 and V is TRBV5-6; 7 bases agree with TRBD1. Germline CDR1 is SGHDT and CDR2 is YYEEEE. Trimming cost V 9 bases and J 4 bases; bases outside gene matches: 8. The CDR3 consists of 13 residues.

The chain carries TRBV5-6 and TRBJ1-5; 8 bases match TRBD1. The trim removed 3 bases at V and 4 bases at J, leaving 6 bases unmatched. CDR1 is SGHDT, CDR2 YYEEEE, per germline. This CDR3 spans 15 amino acids. Here the CDR3 reads CASSSLRDRNQPQHF. In nucleotides, the CDR3 is TGTGCCAGCAGCTCACTACGGGACAGGAATCAGCCCCAGCATTTT.

The chain is built from TRBV6-4 and TRBJ2-1; D gene ambiguous. Germline values: CDR1 MRHNA, CDR2 SNTAGT. The CDR3 totals 13 residues. Trimming took 8 bases from V and 0 from J, leaving 8 bases between them. The CDR3 nucleotides are TGTGCCAGCGCCCGGAGCTCCTACAATGAGCAGTTCTTC. It yields the protein CASARSSYNEQFF.

The chain recombines TRBV7-2 with TRBJ1-2; TRBD1 might be the D (5 bases). Trimming removed 3 bases at V and 0 bases at J, with 8 bases between. Looked up from germline, CDR1 is SGHTA and CDR2 is FQGNSA. The CDR3 length is 14 residues. CDR3: CASSFQGTNYGYTF. The CDR3 DNA is TGTGCCAGCAGCTTCCAGGGTACTAACTATGGCTACACCTTC.

The V and J genes are TRBV24-1 and TRBJ2-2, with 11 positions matching TRBD1. Germline-derived CDR1 and CDR2 are KGHDR and SFDVKD. The CDR3 consists of 16 residues. V shed 3 bases, J shed 7 bases, and the junction held 6 bases outside the gene matches. The CDR3 here is CATSDADRGLSGELFF. In nucleotides, the CDR3 is TGTGCCACCAGTGATGCGGACAGGGGGCTGAGCGGGGAGCTGTTTTTT.

The rearrangement uses TRBV27 and TRBJ1-1; 7 nucleotides line up with TRBD1. Germline trimming cut 8 bases from V and 11 bases from J; bases unmatched to any gene: 20. Germline V gene sequence: CDR1 MNHEY, CDR2 SMNVEV (reference sequence). The CDR3 contains 15 residues. The CDR3 nucleotides are TGTGCCAGCTCCCGACAGGGAGGCACAGACTGGGGGGCTTTCTTT. Translating gives CASSRQGGTDWGAFF.

The chain couples TRBV11-2 to TRBJ2-7; D ambiguous. Germline CDR1 and CDR2: SGHAT and FQNNGV. This CDR3 region has 15 residues. V lost 1 base and J lost 4, with 14 bases in between. This CDR3 is CASSLVASTWYEQYF. The CDR3 bases are TGTGCCAGCAGCTTAGTTGCCAGTACCTGGTACGAGCAGTACTTC.

The V call is TRBV7-9, the J call TRBJ1-1; D remains ambiguous. V was clipped by 3 bases and J by 4 bases, with 18 bases between them. CDR1 SEHNR and CDR2 FQNEAQ come from the germline V gene (reference sequence). This CDR3 contains 16 residues. For the CDR3, the DNA is TGTGCCAGCAGCTTTTCGGGTGGGGTAGGAGGCACTGAAGCTTTCTTT. This gives the protein CASSFSGGVGGTEAFF.

V and J are TRBV6-1 and TRBJ1-5; D is perhaps TRBD1 (5 bases). There are 15 residues in the CDR3. V shed 3 bases and J shed 2 bases, with 11 bases lying between them. CDR1 and CDR2 from the germline V gene are MNHNS and SASEGT. This CDR3 is CASSEWLTGNQPQHF. DNA for the CDR3: TGTGCCAGCAGTGAGTGGTTGACAGGCAATCAGCCCCAGCATTTT.

The rearrangement uses TRBV5-1 and TRBJ2-3, with TRBD2 identical over 12 bases. J gave up 0 bases and V 4 bases, and 9 bases lay outside the gene matches. Germline CDR1 reads SGHRS; CDR2 reads YFSETQ. The CDR3 length is 18 residues. CDR3 in amino acids: CASSRGLAGILSTDTQYF. CDR3 nucleotides: TGCGCCAGCAGCCGGGGACTAGCGGGTATACTAAGCACAGATACGCAGTATTTT.

The CDR3 bases are TGTGCCAGCTCACCACGCCAGGATTTGGATGGCTACACCTTC. This encodes CASSPRQDLDGYTF. This rearrangement joins TRBV18 to TRBJ1-2; D unresolved. The CDR3 length is 14 residues. V dropped 1 base and J dropped 6 bases, with 12 bases sitting between them. Germline V CDR1 and CDR2: KGHSH, LQKENI. The full variable domain, its missing parts supplied by reference TRBV18 and TRBJ1-2, is NAGVMQNPRHLVRRRGQEARLRCSPMKGHSHVYWYRQLPEEGLKFMVYLQKENIIDESGMPKERFSAEFPKEGPSILRIQQVVRGDSAAYFCASSPRQDLDGYTFGSGTRLTVV.

The genes are TRBV5-1 and TRBJ1-2; D is possibly TRBD1 (5 bases). CDR1 is SGHRS, CDR2 YFSETQ, per germline. This CDR3 contains 14 residues. The ends were cut back, 1 base at V and 2 bases at J, with 9 bases in the middle. In DNA, the CDR3 is TGCGCCAGCAGCTTGCGGGCAGGGAACTATGGCTACACCTTC. Amino acids: CASSLRAGNYGYTF.

This chain uses TRBV18 with TRBJ1-1; D unclear. With 3 bases removed from V and 3 bases from J, the gap between germline ends came to 5 bases. Germline lookup yields CDR1 KGHSH and CDR2 LQKENI. The CDR3 is 12 residues long. The chain's CDR3 is CASSPGDTEAFF. The CDR3 DNA sequence: TGTGCCAGCTCACCCGGAGACACTGAAGCTTTCTTT.

The chain joins TRBV6-5 to TRBJ1-4; 10 nucleotides match TRBD1. Looked up from germline, CDR1 is MNHEY and CDR2 is SVGAGI. This CDR3 comprises 15 residues. Trimming at V came to 6 bases and at J to 7 bases, leaving 8 bases not matched to a gene. CDR3 nucleotide sequence: TGTGCCAGCAGAGACAGGGGGCAGCGGAGTGAAAAACTGTTTTTT. Translated: CASRDRGQRSEKLFF.

The gene calls are TRBV28 and TRBJ2-3; tentative D call: TRBD2 (6 bases). The CDR3 runs to 13 residues. Trimming removed 6 bases at V and 4 bases at J, with 11 bases between. CDR1 and CDR2 (germline): MDHEN, SYDVKM. The CDR3 spells CASRLAPSDTQYF. In DNA, the CDR3 is TGTGCCAGCAGACTAGCTCCCTCAGATACGCAGTATTTT.

This chain uses TRBV7-9 with TRBJ2-2; 10 bases align to TRBD1. The germline gives CDR1 SEHNR, CDR2 FQNEAQ (reference sequence). The junction had 3 bases not matched to a gene; V was cut back by 2 bases and J by 3 bases. The CDR3 consists of 16 residues. Here the CDR3 reads CASSLYGTGDTGELFF. In DNA, the CDR3 is TGTGCCAGCAGCTTATATGGGACAGGGGACACCGGGGAGCTGTTTTTT.

V is TRBV7-9 and J is TRBJ2-7, with no clear D. Trimming removed 1 base at V and 0 bases at J, with 7 bases between. The CDR3 is 14 amino acids. Germline CDR1 is SEHNR and CDR2 is FQNEAQ (reference sequence). The chain's CDR3 is CASSLGADSYEQYF. The CDR3 nucleotides read TGTGCCAGCAGCTTAGGGGCAGACTCCTACGAGCAGTACTTC.

The chain carries TRBV11-2 and TRBJ1-2, with D possibly being TRBD1 (6 bases). Germline-derived CDR1 and CDR2 are SGHAT and FQNNGV. There are 16 residues in the CDR3. Trimming pared 2 bases from V and 4 bases from J, leaving 17 bases between. The CDR3 DNA reads TGTGCCAGCAGCTTATGGGGGCAGGAAGACCTCTATGGCTACACCTTC. As protein: CASSLWGQEDLYGYTF.